These 2 T cell receptor beta chains originate from one sample sequenced in a study of shared clonotypes between healthy human individuals (dated by TCRdb to the early 2020s). Libraries came from the immunoSEQ multiplex PCR assay. TCRdb holds this immuneACCESS table with in-frame rearrangements only. Some clones are missing; in checked studies, unresolved V genes explain under half, and the rest has no known cause. The sample profile shows about 680,000 clones; 74% of them were found once. The ten largest clones add up to about 1.8% of the sample. Material: memory CD4+ T cells sorted from blood. The cell subset or site label, as the study defines it: CD45RA-negative fraction. The receptors were sampled from a woman in her twenties or thirties in good health.

V usage is TRBV13 and J usage is TRBJ2-5; TRBD2 matches at 7 bases. CDR1 and CDR2 (germline): PRHDT, FYEKMQ (reference sequence). The V gene end was trimmed by 4 bases and the J gene end by 4 bases; junction bases not matched to a gene: 9. The CDR3 extends over 15 amino acids. In DNA form, the CDR3 reads TGTGCCAGCAGCTACCTAGCGGCAGAGGGAGAGACCCAGTACTTC. This gives the protein CASSYLAAEGETQYF.

The V and J genes are TRBV14 and TRBJ2-2; the match to TRBD2 covers 11 bases. CDR3 length: 14 residues. V gave up 9 bases and J gave up 4 bases; unmatched junction bases: 4. CDR1 is SGHDN, CDR2 FVKESK, per germline. CDR3 sequence reads: CASRLAGPTGELFF. CDR3 nucleotides: TGTGCCAGTAGACTAGCGGGACCCACCGGGGAGCTGTTTTTT.